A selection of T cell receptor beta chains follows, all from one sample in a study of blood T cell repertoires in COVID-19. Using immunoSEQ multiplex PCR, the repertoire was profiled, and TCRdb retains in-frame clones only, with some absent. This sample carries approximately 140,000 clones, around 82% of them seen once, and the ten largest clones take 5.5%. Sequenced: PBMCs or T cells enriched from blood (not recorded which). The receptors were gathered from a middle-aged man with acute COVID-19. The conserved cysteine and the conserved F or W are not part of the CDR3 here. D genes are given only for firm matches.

cdr3_aa: AWSPGLAGEYEQY
j_call: TRBJ2-7
v_call: TRBV30
d_call: TRBD2

cdr3_aa: ASSPTLGGTEAF
j_call: TRBJ1-1
v_call: TRBV5-1
d_call: NA

cdr3_aa: ATSDRSGSSYNEQF
j_call: TRBJ2-1
v_call: TRBV24-1
d_call: TRBD2

cdr3_aa: ASSRGQGGYGYT
j_call: TRBJ1-2
v_call: TRBV6-5
d_call: TRBD1

cdr3_aa: ASSAGVAVSTDTQY
j_call: TRBJ2-3
v_call: TRBV9
d_call: NA

cdr3_aa: ASSRTSVSEQY
j_call: TRBJ2-7
v_call: TRBV7-2
d_call: TRBD2

cdr3_aa: ASSYRAAGNTIY
j_call: TRBJ1-3
v_call: TRBV7-9
d_call: NA

cdr3_aa: ASSPDRGQGGYT
j_call: TRBJ1-2
v_call: TRBV7-6
d_call: TRBD1

cdr3_aa: ASSLGVGGRADTEAF
j_call: TRBJ1-1
v_call: TRBV11-2
d_call: NA

cdr3_aa: ASSQDPGTGNEQY
j_call: TRBJ2-7
v_call: TRBV3-1/TRBV3-2
d_call: TRBD1

cdr3_aa: ASSYGVGGIDYEQY
j_call: TRBJ2-7
v_call: TRBV6-5
d_call: NA

cdr3_aa: ASSENGERGSPLH
j_call: TRBJ1-6
v_call: TRBV6-1
d_call: NA

cdr3_aa: ASSLDRVSSKQY
j_call: TRBJ2-7
v_call: TRBV7-9
d_call: TRBD1

cdr3_aa: AISDGDSPLH
j_call: TRBJ1-6
v_call: TRBV10-3
d_call: NA

cdr3_aa: ASSLNLGQGASYEQY
j_call: TRBJ2-7
v_call: TRBV5-6
d_call: TRBD1

cdr3_aa: ASSVGTGYYEQY
j_call: TRBJ2-7
v_call: TRBV9
d_call: TRBD1

cdr3_aa: ASRQDRDTEAF
j_call: TRBJ1-1
v_call: TRBV7-2
d_call: TRBD1

cdr3_aa: ASSFRGPYSNQPQH
j_call: TRBJ1-5
v_call: TRBV6-2/TRBV6-3
d_call: NA

cdr3_aa: AISTQKNTEAF
j_call: TRBJ1-1
v_call: TRBV10-3
d_call: NA

cdr3_aa: ASSTSGSSYEQY
j_call: TRBJ2-7
v_call: TRBV9
d_call: TRBD2

cdr3_aa: ASSSGYDAGVREQY
j_call: TRBJ2-7
v_call: TRBV13
d_call: NA

cdr3_aa: ASSLLPAGLAGGSTDTQY
j_call: TRBJ2-3
v_call: TRBV5-1
d_call: TRBD2

cdr3_aa: ATSRRNSGTGEGEKLF
j_call: TRBJ1-4
v_call: TRBV15
d_call: TRBD1

cdr3_aa: ASSSPIANTGELF
j_call: TRBJ2-2
v_call: TRBV28
d_call: NA

cdr3_aa: ASTGEVRNTIY
j_call: TRBJ1-3
v_call: TRBV28
d_call: NA

cdr3_aa: ASSPRTGPYT
j_call: TRBJ1-2
v_call: TRBV27
d_call: TRBD1

cdr3_aa: ASSFGGDTGELF
j_call: TRBJ2-2
v_call: TRBV11-2
d_call: TRBD2

cdr3_aa: ATSDPRTQGSAQPQH
j_call: TRBJ1-5
v_call: TRBV24-1
d_call: TRBD1

cdr3_aa: ASRRTSGRRSGELF
j_call: TRBJ2-2
v_call: TRBV28
d_call: TRBD2

cdr3_aa: ASSIDEAGATGELF
j_call: TRBJ2-2
v_call: TRBV19
d_call: NA

cdr3_aa: ASSRGTRNEQY
j_call: TRBJ2-7
v_call: TRBV3-1/TRBV3-2
d_call: NA

cdr3_aa: ASSIERGANYGYT
j_call: TRBJ1-2
v_call: TRBV19
d_call: NA

cdr3_aa: ASDLDRDKLGGYT
j_call: TRBJ1-2
v_call: TRBV6-5
d_call: TRBD1

cdr3_aa: ASRIGTGEETQY
j_call: TRBJ2-5
v_call: TRBV7-9
d_call: TRBD1

cdr3_aa: ASKPPGGEQY
j_call: TRBJ2-7
v_call: TRBV10-2
d_call: TRBD1

cdr3_aa: ASSLRTGDKNIQY
j_call: TRBJ2-4
v_call: TRBV7-2
d_call: TRBD1

cdr3_aa: ASTDQGYQPQH
j_call: TRBJ1-5
v_call: TRBV6-5
d_call: NA

cdr3_aa: ASSLGTSGGPEAF
j_call: TRBJ1-1
v_call: TRBV5-4
d_call: NA

cdr3_aa: ASSLPSGRAGTGELF
j_call: TRBJ2-2
v_call: TRBV5-6
d_call: TRBD2

cdr3_aa: ASSLAPGGRVGELF
j_call: TRBJ2-2
v_call: TRBV11-2
d_call: TRBD1

cdr3_aa: ASSESAGSYEQY
j_call: TRBJ2-7
v_call: TRBV10-1
d_call: NA

cdr3_aa: ASSPPGLAGYNEQF
j_call: TRBJ2-1
v_call: TRBV28
d_call: TRBD2

cdr3_aa: ASSPGTSVGNEQF
j_call: TRBJ2-1
v_call: TRBV11-2
d_call: TRBD2

cdr3_aa: AIRTRSGNTIY
j_call: TRBJ1-3
v_call: TRBV10-3
d_call: NA

cdr3_aa: ASSLAGGLRGEQF
j_call: TRBJ2-1
v_call: TRBV5-1
d_call: TRBD2

cdr3_aa: ASSSGQGFYGYT
j_call: TRBJ1-2
v_call: TRBV7-9
d_call: TRBD1